The next 13 T cell receptor beta chains were all read from a single sample in a study of neurological immune-mediated disorders. TCRdb processed the 5' RACE reads anew with MiXCR; each CDR3 protein has one entry. This table holds around 69,000 distinct CDR3 sequences, roughly 10% found once. Time point given: longitudinal time-point 1 (baseline). Material: PBMCs. Every receptor here comes from a man aged 25-40 years in good health.

This clonotype was counted ten times or more. This sequence joins TRBV20-1 and TRBJ2-1; no clear D. This CDR3 contains 10 residues. Germline values: CDR1 DFQATT, CDR2 SNEGSKA (reference sequence). V lost 7 bases and J lost 6, with 7 bases in between. CDR3 loop: CSGLRNEQFF. CDR3 nucleotides: TGCAGTGGTCTACGCAATGAGCAGTTCTTC.

This clonotype was seen at least ten times. This sequence joins TRBV6-5 and TRBJ2-1; D is uncertain. V shed 0 bases and J shed 9 bases, with 15 bases lying between them. The CDR3 extends over 15 amino acids. Per germline, CDR1 MNHEY and CDR2 SVGAGI. CDR3 region: CASSYSNQNWGEQFF. The CDR3 DNA reads TGTGCCAGCAGTTACTCGAACCAGAATTGGGGTGAGCAGTTCTTC.

This clonotype appeared many times. V is TRBV5-1 and J is TRBJ2-7; a possible D gene is TRBD1 (5 bases). Germline CDR1 SGHRS, CDR2 YFSETQ. V was cut by 2 bases and J by 4 bases, with 10 bases left in between. This CDR3 contains 13 residues. CDR3 protein: CASSLIQGYEQYF. CDR3 DNA sequence: TGCGCCAGCAGCTTAATCCAGGGTTACGAGCAGTACTTC.

This clonotype was detected ten times or more. The chain joins TRBV5-1 to TRBJ1-1, with TRBD1 as a possible D gene (5 bases). The V gene lost 0 bases and the J gene lost 5 bases, with 11 bases spanning the gap. Germline CDR1 reads SGHRS; CDR2 reads YFSETQ. The CDR3 length is 14 residues. CDR3 in amino acids: CASSLDVGRTEAFF. The CDR3 DNA reads as TGCGCCAGCAGCTTGGATGTGGGGCGGACTGAAGCTTTCTTT.

This clonotype was detected ten times or more. The chain carries TRBV20-1 and TRBJ1-1; D is unresolved. The CDR3 has 13 residues. Germline CDR1 and CDR2: DFQATT and SNEGSKA (reference sequence). V lost 1 base and J lost 2, with 8 bases in between. The chain's CDR3 is CSARGNKNTEAFF. In nucleotides, the CDR3 is TGCAGTGCTAGAGGCAACAAAAACACTGAAGCTTTCTTT.

About this clonotype: A much more abundant neighbour one base away suggests this may be a read error. The chain uses TRBV25-1 and TRBJ2-1; D gene ambiguous. Germline V gene lookup returns CDR1 MGHDK and CDR2 SYGVNS. V lost 2 bases and J lost 6, with 17 bases in between. The CDR3 sequence is 16 residues long. Here the CDR3 DNA reads TGTGCCAGCAGTGAACATCTCACCGCTAGTGGCAATGAGCAGTTCTTC. Protein sequence: CASSEHLTASGNEQFF. Combining the CDR3 with reference TRBV25-1 and TRBJ2-1 gives the whole variable domain EADIYQTPRYLVIGTGKKITLECSQTMGHDKMYWYQQDPGMELHLIHYSYGVNSTEKGDLSSESTVSRIRTEHFPLTLESARPSHTSQYLCASSEHLTASGNEQFFGPGTRLTVL.

There are many counts of this clonotype. The CDR3 spells CASSFNGETQYF. The CDR3 DNA follows: TGCGCCAGCAGCTTCAACGGAGAGACCCAGTACTTC. The chain joins TRBV5-1 to TRBJ2-5; D gene ambiguous. Trimming left V 2 bases short and J 4 bases short, with 6 bases between. Germline loops: CDR1 SGHRS, CDR2 YFSETQ. The CDR3 spans 12 residues.

This clonotype was picked up one time. It may be a read error: a sequence one base away is much more abundant. The gene calls are TRBV29-1 and TRBJ2-3; TRBD2 is a possible D gene (5 bases). The CDR3 runs 12 residues. The germline V gene encodes CDR1 SQVTM and CDR2 ANQGSEA. The V end lost 0 bases, the J end lost 4 bases, and 5 bases lay between the germline ends. The chain's CDR3 is CSVEEAADTQYF. The CDR3, as DNA: TGCAGCGTTGAAGAAGCGGCAGATACGCAGTATTTT.

This clonotype was recorded many times. The chain couples TRBV27 to TRBJ2-5; 8 bases fit TRBD2. Germline V gene lookup returns CDR1 MNHEY and CDR2 SMNVEV (reference sequence). V shed 1 base, J shed 3 bases, and the junction held 10 bases outside the gene matches. The CDR3 totals 17 residues. The CDR3 DNA sequence: TGTGCCAGCAGTTTATTAGCAGCCGGGACTAGGGAAGAGACCCAGTACTTC. Encoded protein: CASSLLAAGTREETQYF.

This clonotype was counted at least ten times. The rearrangement joins TRBV12-3 or TRBV12-4 to TRBJ1-2; D is unclear. V gave up 2 bases and J gave up 2 bases, with 6 bases separating them. The length of the CDR3 is 13 residues. CDR3 sequence (DNA): TGTGCCAGCAGTTTAAGAGGGAACTATGGCTACACCTTC. This sequence encodes CASSLRGNYGYTF.

At least ten counts were recorded for this clonotype. The rearrangement links TRBV5-1 to TRBJ2-5; 10 positions agree with TRBD1. Trimming cost V 0 bases and J 4 bases; bases outside gene matches: 6. The CDR3 extends over 16 amino acids. Germline CDR1 is SGHRS and CDR2 is YFSETQ. The CDR3 region is CASSLAGTGVRETQYF. The CDR3 nucleotides are TGCGCCAGCAGCTTGGCCGGGACAGGGGTAAGAGAGACCCAGTACTTC.

The sample holds many counts of this clonotype. The chain uses TRBV5-1 and TRBJ1-1; TRBD1 is a possible D gene (5 bases). This CDR3 is 19 amino acids long. The V and J ends lost 5 bases and 0 bases respectively, with 26 bases between them. The germline V gene has CDR1 SGHRS and CDR2 YFSETQ. The CDR3 DNA is TGCGCCAGCAGGGCTACCGAACAGGTTCCGGCGCTAATGAACACTGAAGCTTTCTTT. It specifies CASRATEQVPALMNTEAFF. The full variable domain, its missing parts supplied by reference TRBV5-1 and TRBJ1-1, is KAGVTQTPRYLIKTRGQQVTLSCSPISGHRSVSWYQQTPGQGLQFLFEYFSETQRNKGNFPGRFSGRQFSNSRSEMNVSTLELGDSALYLCASRATEQVPALMNTEAFFGQGTRLTVV.

This clonotype has at least ten counts. The chain joins TRBV9 to TRBJ2-2, with 8 bases aligning to TRBD2. The CDR3 is 16 residues long. V shed 0 bases and J 4 bases; nucleotides not matched to a gene: 5. Germline V gives CDR1 SGDLS, CDR2 YYNGEE. CDR3 protein: CASSVDLAGGTGELFF. The CDR3, as DNA: TGTGCCAGCAGCGTAGATTTGGCGGGAGGCACCGGGGAGCTGTTTTTT.